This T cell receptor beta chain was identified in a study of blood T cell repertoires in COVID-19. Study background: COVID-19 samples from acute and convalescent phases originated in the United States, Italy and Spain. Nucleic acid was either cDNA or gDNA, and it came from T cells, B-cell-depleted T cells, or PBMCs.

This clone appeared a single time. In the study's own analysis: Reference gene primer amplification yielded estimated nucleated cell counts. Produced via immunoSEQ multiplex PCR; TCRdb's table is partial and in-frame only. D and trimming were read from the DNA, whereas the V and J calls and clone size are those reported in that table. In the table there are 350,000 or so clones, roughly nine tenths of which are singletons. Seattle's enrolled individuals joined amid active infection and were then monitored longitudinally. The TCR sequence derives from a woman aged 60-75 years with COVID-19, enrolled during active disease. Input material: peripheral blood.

The CDR3 loop reads CASIAGGPGGGELFF. The CDR3 nucleotides are TGTGCCAGCATAGCGGGGGGGCCTGGTGGCGGGGAGCTGTTTTTT. V and J are TRBV28 and TRBJ2-2, with 11 bases aligning to TRBD2. CDR3 length: 15 residues. V lost 7 bases to trimming and J lost 7 bases; unmatched junction nucleotides: 8. The germline CDR1 and CDR2 sequences are MDHEN and SYDVKM.